This TCR beta chain was documented in a study of cytomegalovirus exposure and HLA in healthy donors. Study information: The study's early data release held about 85 million unique TCRs from HLA-typed donors.

A note on this clone: The antigen is unknown.

Primers for the PCR totalled 60 Vbeta and 13 Jbeta. Per the authors' pipeline: Per a later analysis, the number of unique TCR beta chains was about 80 million, of which around 10 million were shared. The protocol was immunoSEQ multiplex PCR, while the TCRdb copy is restricted to in-frame clones and leaves out a portion. D and trimming come from the DNA, and the V and J calls and clone size come from that table. The top ten clones hold about 0.26% of a sample with about 190,000 clones, roughly 80% of them seen once. Study-level findings and limits: Roughly uniform depth of sequencing across donors was assumed in presence/absence analyses. In a later analysis, CMV-associated beta chains were mostly HLA-associated, it appeared.

The germline gives CDR1 SQVTM, CDR2 ANQGSEA. The CDR3 consists of 14 residues. J gave up 0 bases and V 6 bases, and 6 bases lay outside the gene matches. The sample consisted of PBMCs. This sequence joins TRBV29-1 and TRBJ1-1, with 8 bases fitting TRBD1. The receptor's source is a boy younger than 18 in good health and CMV-seronegative. For the CDR3, the DNA is TGCAGCGTCGCGGGACAGGCTGTGAACACTGAAGCTTTCTTT. It is translated as CSVAGQAVNTEAFF.